Shown below are 19 T cell receptor beta chains from a single sample sequenced in a study of cytomegalovirus exposure and HLA in healthy donors. A multiplex PCR was run with 60 Vbeta primers and 13 Jbeta primers. Generated by immunoSEQ multiplex PCR, the TCRdb table keeps only in-frame clones and is missing some. Here the sample spans approximately 170,000 clones, 85% being singletons. The sample was PBMCs. These receptors were taken from a boy aged 2 to 10 in good health and CMV-seronegative.

The chain links TRBV2 to TRBJ1-2; possibly TRBD1 for D (6 bases). Trimming left V 8 bases short and J 4 bases short, with 14 bases between. Germline CDR1 reads SNHLY; CDR2 reads FYNNEI. The CDR3 spans 13 residues. CDR3 amino acids: CASGRGPLYGYTF. In nucleotides, the CDR3 is TGTGCCAGCGGCAGGGGCCCTCTCTATGGCTACACCTTC. The full variable domain, its missing parts supplied by reference TRBV2 and TRBJ1-2, is EPEVTQTPSHQVTQMGQEVILRCVPISNHLYFYWYRQILGQKVEFLVSFYNNEISEKSEIFDDQFSVERPDGSNFTLKIRSTKLEDSAMYFCASGRGPLYGYTFGSGTRLTVV.

The V and J genes are TRBV19 and TRBJ1-5; unclear D gene. The CDR3 length is 13 residues. Germline V CDR1 and CDR2: LNHDA, SQIVND (reference sequence). V gave up 5 bases and J gave up 7 bases, with 12 bases separating them. The CDR3: CASSGQVRQPQHF. CDR3 coding DNA: TGTGCCAGTAGTGGTCAGGTTAGACAGCCCCAGCATTTT.

The table lists this clone with a few counts. This sequence joins TRBV9 and TRBJ1-5, with no clear D. Trimming removed 0 bases from V and 5 bases from J, with 9 bases in between. CDR3 length equals 14 residues. Germline CDR1 reads SGDLS; CDR2 reads YYNGEE. The CDR3: CASSVVPSDQPQHF. CDR3 bases: TGTGCCAGCAGCGTAGTCCCTTCGGATCAGCCCCAGCATTTT.

The chain combines TRBV5-1 with TRBJ2-7, with 8 bases lining up with TRBD2. From germline, CDR1 is SGHRS and CDR2 YFSETQ. The CDR3 spans 14 residues. V trimming: 2 bases; J trimming: 2 bases; junction bases outside the gene matches: 3. CDR3 bases: TGCGCCAGCAGCTTAGCGGGAGCAGCCTACGAGCAGTACTTC. Protein sequence: CASSLAGAAYEQYF. Filled out from reference TRBV5-1 and TRBJ2-7, the complete variable domain reads KAGVTQTPRYLIKTRGQQVTLSCSPISGHRSVSWYQQTPGQGLQFLFEYFSETQRNKGNFPGRFSGRQFSNSRSEMNVSTLELGDSALYLCASSLAGAAYEQYFGPGTRLTVT.

The chain employs TRBV2 and TRBJ2-1; 7 bases are a match to TRBD2. Germline values: CDR1 SNHLY, CDR2 FYNNEI. V was clipped by 2 bases and J by 1 base; unmatched bases: 5. This CDR3 comprises 16 residues. CDR3 nucleotides: TGTGCCAGCAGTGAAAATGGACTAGTTTCCTACAATGAGCAGTTCTTC. Protein product: CASSENGLVSYNEQFF.

The rearrangement uses TRBV5-6 and TRBJ1-5, with a possible D match to TRBD1 (5 bases). Germline loops: CDR1 SGHDT, CDR2 YYEEEE. CDR3 length: 14 amino acids. V dropped 5 bases and J dropped 5 bases, with 14 bases sitting between them. The CDR3: CASSFRGVDQPQHF. The CDR3 DNA reads TGTGCCAGCAGTTTTCGGGGGGTCGATCAGCCCCAGCATTTT.

V usage is TRBV28 and J usage is TRBJ1-2; D is possibly TRBD1 (5 bases). The V gene lost 10 bases and the J gene lost 2 bases, with 17 bases spanning the gap. CDR1 MDHEN and CDR2 SYDVKM come from the germline V gene. The CDR3 runs 14 residues. The CDR3 bases are TGTGCCACCCAGCAGGGAGGGAGGAACTATGGCTACACCTTC. Amino acid sequence: CATQQGGRNYGYTF.

This sequence joins TRBV19 and TRBJ2-3; possible D gene TRBD2, 6 bases. This CDR3 region has 13 residues. The V gene lost 8 bases and the J gene lost 5 bases, with 14 bases spanning the gap. The germline V gene encodes CDR1 LNHDA and CDR2 SQIVND (reference sequence). The CDR3 loop reads CASGLLGGDTQYF. The CDR3 DNA is TGTGCCAGTGGCCTCTTGGGGGGAGATACGCAGTATTTT.

The chain is built from TRBV30 and TRBJ1-2, with D perhaps matching TRBD1 (5 bases). Germline lookup yields CDR1 GTSNPN and CDR2 SVGIG (reference sequence). This CDR3 spans 11 amino acids. V lost 8 bases, J lost 8 bases, and 15 bases lay in between. DNA of the CDR3: TGTGCCGGAGGGGAGGGCAGAGGCTACACCTTC. Its translation is CAGGEGRGYTF.

The CDR3 protein is CASSRAGLSANIQYF. CDR3 coding DNA: TGTGCCAGCAGCCGGGCGGGCCTCTCGGCAAACATTCAGTACTTC. The chain joins TRBV5-6 to TRBJ2-4, with a tentative D call TRBD2 (5 bases). Germline values: CDR1 SGHDT, CDR2 YYEEEE. The length of the CDR3 is 15 residues. The V and J ends lost 4 bases and 6 bases respectively, with 17 bases between them. The full variable domain, in which reference TRBV5-6 and TRBJ2-4 provide the parts outside the CDR3, is DAGVTQSPTHLIKTRGQQVTLRCSPKSGHDTVSWYQQALGQGPQFIFQYYEEEERQRGNFPDRFSGHQFPNYSSELNVNALLLGDSALYLCASSRAGLSANIQYFGAGTRLSVL.

This sequence joins TRBV28 and TRBJ1-2; D remains ambiguous. The V gene's germline CDR1 is MDHEN and CDR2 SYDVKM. V lost 6 bases, J lost 3 bases, and 11 bases lay in between. The CDR3 has 13 amino acids. CDR3 sequence (DNA): TGTGCCAGCAGCCTCCCCGCGGACTATGGCTACACCTTC. This codes for CASSLPADYGYTF.

The chain has TRBV5-1 and TRBJ1-2; unclear D gene. V was pared by 2 bases and J by 8 bases, with 7 bases between. The CDR3 totals 11 residues. CDR1 is SGHRS and CDR2 is YFSETQ in the germline V gene. The CDR3 bases are TGCGCCAGCAGCTTCGACAAAGGCTACACCTTC. It encodes CASSFDKGYTF.

This chain connects TRBV6-5 to TRBJ1-3; 7 bases are a match to TRBD1. CDR3 length: 15 amino acids. J gave up 4 bases and V 6 bases, and 9 bases lay outside the gene matches. CDR1 is MNHEY and CDR2 is SVGAGI in the germline V gene. The DNA for the CDR3 is TGTGCCAGCAGCCTCAGGGGGTCAGAAGGAAACACCATATATTTT. The encoded protein is CASSLRGSEGNTIYF.

This clone was seen only once. The chain carries TRBV28 and TRBJ1-5; tentatively, D is TRBD1 (5 bases). CDR3 size: 12 residues. From germline, CDR1 is MDHEN and CDR2 SYDVKM. V was trimmed by 3 bases and J by 6 bases, leaving 6 bases between them. DNA for the CDR3: TGTGCCAGCAGTTTGGGGGGTCAGCCCCAGCATTTT. Amino acids: CASSLGGQPQHF.

This sequence joins TRBV21-1 and TRBJ1-2; TRBD1 is taken as the D call from the table, unchecked against the DNA. TRBV21-1 is a pseudogene. The CDR3 is made up of 11 amino acids. The CDR3 here is CASSVLWDRPF. DNA for the CDR3: TGTGCCAGCAGCGTCCTGTGGGACAGACCTTTT.

The chain couples TRBV7-7 to TRBJ2-2, with 8 bases identical to TRBD1. CDR3 size: 14 residues. Germline CDR1 reads SSHAT; CDR2 reads FNYEAQ (reference sequence). The CDR3 sequence: CATHRGSSTGELFF. CDR3 in DNA: TGTGCTACCCACAGGGGGTCTTCTACCGGGGAGCTGTTTTTT.

The V gene is TRBV9, the J gene TRBJ2-6, with 10 bases identical to TRBD1. V was pared by 3 bases and J by 0 bases, with 15 bases of the junction left unmatched. Germline V lookup: CDR1 SGDLS, CDR2 YYNGEE. This CDR3 is 21 amino acids long. Here the CDR3 reads CASSAGQGWGISSSGANVLTF. The CDR3 region has the DNA TGTGCCAGCAGCGCGGGACAGGGGTGGGGGATTTCTAGCTCTGGGGCCAACGTCCTGACTTTC. Variable domain in full (rest from reference TRBV9 and TRBJ2-6): DSGVTQTPKHLITATGQRVTLRCSPRSGDLSVYWYQQSLDQGLQFLIQYYNGEERAKGNILERFSAQQFPDLHSELNLSSLELGDSALYFCASSAGQGWGISSSGANVLTFGAGSRLTVL.

The chain joins TRBV21-1 to TRBJ2-2; the table's D call, TRBD1, was not checked against the DNA. TRBV21-1 is classified as a pseudogene. The length of the CDR3 is 16 residues. Here the CDR3 reads CASRVTGTANTGELFF. CDR3 nucleotide sequence: TGTGCCAGCAGGGTCACAGGGACGGCGAACACCGGGGAGCTGTTTTTT.

V and J are TRBV7-9 and TRBJ2-5; possible D gene TRBD1, 5 bases. The length of the CDR3 is 16 residues. Germline V gene sequence: CDR1 SEHNR, CDR2 FQNEAQ (reference sequence). V lost 4 bases to trimming and J lost 4 bases, with 19 bases between them. The CDR3 sequence is CASSYGPSGNTETQYF. The CDR3 DNA sequence: TGTGCCAGCAGCTATGGCCCTTCAGGGAATACAGAGACCCAGTACTTC.